These 3 T cell receptor beta chains were sequenced from one sample in a study of blood T cell repertoires in COVID-19. Only in-frame clones appear in the TCRdb table, and some are missing; sequencing was by immunoSEQ multiplex PCR. This table has some 250,000 clones, over 75% appearing once. Sequenced: peripheral blood. The receptors were sampled from a human donor in a cohort sampled during active COVID-19.

This chain joins TRBV28 and TRBJ2-5, with a possible D match to TRBD2 (6 bases). The germline gives CDR1 MDHEN, CDR2 SYDVKM. Trimming removed 6 bases from V and 1 base from J, with 15 bases in between. This CDR3 is built from 15 residues. Here the CDR3 DNA reads TGTGCCAGCAGCCGGGTATGGAGGGGCCAAGAGACCCAGTACTTC. Its protein is CASSRVWRGQETQYF.

This chain connects TRBV24-1 to TRBJ2-1; no clear D gene. Germline loops: CDR1 KGHDR, CDR2 SFDVKD. Trimming left V 8 bases short and J 2 bases short, with 9 bases between. This CDR3 spans 13 amino acids. CDR3 DNA sequence: TGTGCCACCAAGAGAAGAACCTACAATGAGCAGTTCTTC. Protein sequence: CATKRRTYNEQFF.

The chain links TRBV9 to TRBJ2-1; 9 bases match TRBD2. The CDR3 length is 14 residues. V gave up 2 bases and J gave up 5 bases; unmatched junction bases: 2. CDR1 is SGDLS and CDR2 is YYNGEE in the germline V gene. CDR3: CASSVGGGDNEQFF. CDR3 DNA sequence: TGTGCCAGCAGCGTGGGCGGGGGGGACAATGAGCAGTTCTTC.